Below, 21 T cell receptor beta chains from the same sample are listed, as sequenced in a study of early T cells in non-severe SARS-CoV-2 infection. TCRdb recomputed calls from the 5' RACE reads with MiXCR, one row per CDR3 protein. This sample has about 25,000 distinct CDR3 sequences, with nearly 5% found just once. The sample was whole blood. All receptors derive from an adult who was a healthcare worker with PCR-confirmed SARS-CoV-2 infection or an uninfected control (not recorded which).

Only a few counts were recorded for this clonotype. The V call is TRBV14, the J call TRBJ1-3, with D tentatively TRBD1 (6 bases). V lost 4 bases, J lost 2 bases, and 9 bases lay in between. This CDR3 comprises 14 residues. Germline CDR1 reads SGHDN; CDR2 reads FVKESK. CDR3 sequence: CASSRDRTGNTIYF. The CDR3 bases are TGTGCCAGCAGCCGAGACAGGACTGGAAACACCATATATTTT.

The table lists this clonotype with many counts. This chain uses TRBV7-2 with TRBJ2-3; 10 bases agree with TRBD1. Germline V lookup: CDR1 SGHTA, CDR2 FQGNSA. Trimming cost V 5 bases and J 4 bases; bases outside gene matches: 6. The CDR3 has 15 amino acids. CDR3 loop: CASSQTGGSADTQYF. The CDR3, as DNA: TGTGCCAGCAGCCAGACAGGGGGCTCGGCAGATACGCAGTATTTT.

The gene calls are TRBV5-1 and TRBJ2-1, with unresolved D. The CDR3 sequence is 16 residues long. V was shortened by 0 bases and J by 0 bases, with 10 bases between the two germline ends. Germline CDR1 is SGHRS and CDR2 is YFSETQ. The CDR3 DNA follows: TGCGCCAGCAGCTTGGCGGGCAGGAGCTCCTACAATGAGCAGTTCTTC. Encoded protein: CASSLAGRSSYNEQFF.

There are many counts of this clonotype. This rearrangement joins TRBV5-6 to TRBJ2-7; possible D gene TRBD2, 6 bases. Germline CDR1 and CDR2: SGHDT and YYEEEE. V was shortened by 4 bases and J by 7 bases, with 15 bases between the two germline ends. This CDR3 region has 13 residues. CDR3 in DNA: TGTGCCAGCAGCCCTGGGAGAGGAGGGGAGCAGTACTTC. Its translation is CASSPGRGGEQYF.

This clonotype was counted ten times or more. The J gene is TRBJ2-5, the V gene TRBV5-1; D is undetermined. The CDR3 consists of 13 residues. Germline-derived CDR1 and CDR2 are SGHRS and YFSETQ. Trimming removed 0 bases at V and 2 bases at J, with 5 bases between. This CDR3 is CASSLAVQETQYF. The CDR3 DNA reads TGCGCCAGCAGCTTGGCTGTACAAGAGACCCAGTACTTC.

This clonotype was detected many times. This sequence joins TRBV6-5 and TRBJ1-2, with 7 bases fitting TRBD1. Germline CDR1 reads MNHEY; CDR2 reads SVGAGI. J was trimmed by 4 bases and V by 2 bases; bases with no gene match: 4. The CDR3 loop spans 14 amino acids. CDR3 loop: CASSYTYRGYGYTF. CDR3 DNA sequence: TGTGCCAGCAGTTACACCTACAGGGGCTATGGCTACACCTTC.

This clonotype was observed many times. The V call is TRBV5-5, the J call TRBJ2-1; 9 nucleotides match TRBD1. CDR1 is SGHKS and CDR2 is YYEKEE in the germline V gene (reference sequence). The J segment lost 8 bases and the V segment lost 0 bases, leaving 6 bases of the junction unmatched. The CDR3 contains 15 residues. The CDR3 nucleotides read TGTGCCAGCAGCTTGGTTGGTGACAGGGGGGATGAGCAGTTCTTC. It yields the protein CASSLVGDRGDEQFF.

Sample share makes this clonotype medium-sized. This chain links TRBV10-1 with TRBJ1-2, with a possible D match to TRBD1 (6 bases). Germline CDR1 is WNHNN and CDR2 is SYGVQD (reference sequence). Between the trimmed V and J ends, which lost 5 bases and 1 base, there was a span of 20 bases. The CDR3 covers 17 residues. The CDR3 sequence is CASSPLITGSHNYGYTF. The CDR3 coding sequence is TGCGCCAGCAGTCCGCTTATCACAGGGTCCCATAACTATGGCTACACCTTC.

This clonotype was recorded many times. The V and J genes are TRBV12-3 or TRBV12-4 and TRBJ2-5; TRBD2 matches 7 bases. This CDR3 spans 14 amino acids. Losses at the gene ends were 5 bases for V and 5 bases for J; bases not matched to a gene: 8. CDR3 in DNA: TGTGCCAGCAGTACCCCGACTAGCAGGGAGACCCAGTACTTC. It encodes CASSTPTSRETQYF.

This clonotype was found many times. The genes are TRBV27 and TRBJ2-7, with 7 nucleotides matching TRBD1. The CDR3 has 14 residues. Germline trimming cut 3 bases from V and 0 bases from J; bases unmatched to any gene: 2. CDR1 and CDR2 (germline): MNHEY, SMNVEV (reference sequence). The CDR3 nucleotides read TGTGCCAGCAGTTTGGACAGGAGCTCCTACGAGCAGTACTTC. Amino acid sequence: CASSLDRSSYEQYF.

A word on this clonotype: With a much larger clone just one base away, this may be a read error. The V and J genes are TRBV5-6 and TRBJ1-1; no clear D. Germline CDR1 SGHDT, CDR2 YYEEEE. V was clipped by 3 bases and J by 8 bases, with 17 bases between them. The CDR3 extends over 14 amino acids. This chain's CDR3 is CASSSGLPWREAFF. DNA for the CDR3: TGTGCCAGCAGCTCCGGGCTCCCGTGGCGCGAAGCTTTCTTT.

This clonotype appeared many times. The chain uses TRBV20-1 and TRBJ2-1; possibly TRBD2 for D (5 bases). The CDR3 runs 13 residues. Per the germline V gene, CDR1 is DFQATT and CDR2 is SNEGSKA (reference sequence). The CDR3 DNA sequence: TGCAGCGGCCCCGCGGGCCTCTACAATGAGCAGTTCTTC. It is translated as CSGPAGLYNEQFF.

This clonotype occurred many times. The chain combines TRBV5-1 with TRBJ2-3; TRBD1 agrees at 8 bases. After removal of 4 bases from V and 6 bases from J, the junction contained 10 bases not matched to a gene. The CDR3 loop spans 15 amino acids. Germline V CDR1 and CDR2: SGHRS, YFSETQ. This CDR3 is CASSTQGQGRDTQYF. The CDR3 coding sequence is TGCGCCAGCAGCACCCAAGGACAGGGCCGGGATACGCAGTATTTT.

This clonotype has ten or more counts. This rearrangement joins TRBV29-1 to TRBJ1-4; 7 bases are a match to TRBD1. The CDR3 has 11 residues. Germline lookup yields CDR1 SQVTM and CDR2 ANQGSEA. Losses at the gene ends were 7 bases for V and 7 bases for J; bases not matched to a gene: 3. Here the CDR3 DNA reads TGCAGCGGACAGGGATCTGAAAAACTGTTTTTT. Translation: CSGQGSEKLFF. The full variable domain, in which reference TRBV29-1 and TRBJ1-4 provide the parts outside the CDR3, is SAVISQKPSRDICQRGTSLTIQCQVDSQVTMMFWYRQQPGQSLTLIATANQGSEATYESGFVIDKFPISRPNLTFSTLTVSNMSPEDSSIYLCSGQGSEKLFFGSGTQLSVL.

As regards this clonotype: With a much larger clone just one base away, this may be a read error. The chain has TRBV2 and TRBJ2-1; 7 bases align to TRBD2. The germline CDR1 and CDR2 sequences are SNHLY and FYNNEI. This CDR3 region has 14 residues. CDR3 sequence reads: CVSSKRAGEGEQFF. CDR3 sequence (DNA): TGTGTCAGCAGCAAACGGGCGGGAGAGGGAGAGCAGTTCTTC.

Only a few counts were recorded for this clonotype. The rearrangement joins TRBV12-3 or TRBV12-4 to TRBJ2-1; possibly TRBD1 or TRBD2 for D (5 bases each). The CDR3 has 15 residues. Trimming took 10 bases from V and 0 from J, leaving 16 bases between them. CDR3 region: CATKPGRSSYNEQFF. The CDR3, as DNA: TGTGCCACCAAACCGGGACGGAGCTCCTACAATGAGCAGTTCTTC.

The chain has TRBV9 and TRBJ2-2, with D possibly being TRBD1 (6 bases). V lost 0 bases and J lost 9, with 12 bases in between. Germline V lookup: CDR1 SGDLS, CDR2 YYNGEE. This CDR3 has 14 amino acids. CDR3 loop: CASSVEVGDRELFF. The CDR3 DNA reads TGTGCCAGCAGCGTAGAAGTAGGGGACAGGGAGCTGTTTTTT.

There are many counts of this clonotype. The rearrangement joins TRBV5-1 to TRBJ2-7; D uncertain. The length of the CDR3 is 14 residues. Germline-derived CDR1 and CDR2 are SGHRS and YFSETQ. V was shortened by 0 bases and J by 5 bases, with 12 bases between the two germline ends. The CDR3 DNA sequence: TGCGCCAGCAGCTTGGCGGGCCGGAGCCACGAGCAGTACTTC. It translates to CASSLAGRSHEQYF.

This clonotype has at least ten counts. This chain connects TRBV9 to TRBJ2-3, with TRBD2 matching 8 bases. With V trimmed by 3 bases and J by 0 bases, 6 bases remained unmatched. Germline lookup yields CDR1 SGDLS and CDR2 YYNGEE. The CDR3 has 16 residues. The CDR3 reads CASSAQRGISTDTQYF. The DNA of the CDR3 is TGTGCCAGCAGCGCCCAGCGGGGGATCAGCACAGATACGCAGTATTTT.

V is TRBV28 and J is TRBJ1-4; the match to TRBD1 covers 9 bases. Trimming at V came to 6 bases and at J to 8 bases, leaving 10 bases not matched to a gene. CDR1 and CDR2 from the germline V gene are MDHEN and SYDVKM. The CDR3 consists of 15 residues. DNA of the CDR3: TGTGCCAGCAGATACTCCGGGACAGGGAAAGAAAAACTGTTTTTT. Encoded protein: CASRYSGTGKEKLFF. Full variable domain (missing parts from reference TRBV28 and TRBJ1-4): DVKVTQSSRYLVKRTGEKVFLECVQDMDHENMFWYRQDPGLGLRLIYFSYDVKMKEKGDIPEGYSVSREKKERFSLILESASTNQTSMYLCASRYSGTGKEKLFFGSGTQLSVL.

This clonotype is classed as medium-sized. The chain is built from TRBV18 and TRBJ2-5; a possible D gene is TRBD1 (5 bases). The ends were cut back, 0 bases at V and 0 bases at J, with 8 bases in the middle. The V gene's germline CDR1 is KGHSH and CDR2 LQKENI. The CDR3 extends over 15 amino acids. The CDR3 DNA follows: TGTGCCAGCTCACCACCGACAGAGTACCAAGAGACCCAGTACTTC. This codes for CASSPPTEYQETQYF.